The clone carrying this T cell receptor (beta chain) turned up a few times. Its antigen is not known. CDR3 length: 15 amino acids. Germline-derived CDR1 and CDR2 are SGHRS and YFSETQ. Trimming removed 5 bases at V and 2 bases at J, with 15 bases between. Study findings and constraints: Tumor Tregs overlapped most with tumor, then blood, naive CD4+ cells.

Tregs were sorted as CD4+CD25+CD127-/low cells. Constant-region reverse primers amplified full-length variable regions, followed by semi-nested Nested Universal Primer A PCR. MiXCR was run by TCRdb on the 5' RACE reads, yielding one entry per CDR3 protein. The profile covers around 55,000 distinct CDR3 sequences, with around 20% appearing a single time and roughly 3.2% taken by the ten largest. Sequences were obtained from tumor-infiltrating Tregs sorted from the breast tumor. The chain has TRBV5-1 and TRBJ2-3; D is possibly TRBD1 (6 bases). The receptor was derived from a female donor with breast cancer. The CDR3 loop reads CASRNQGSPTDTQYF. The CDR3 nucleotides are TGCGCCAGCAGAAATCAGGGGTCCCCCACAGATACGCAGTATTTT. Combining the CDR3 with reference TRBV5-1 and TRBJ2-3 gives the whole variable domain KAGVTQTPRYLIKTRGQQVTLSCSPISGHRSVSWYQQTPGQGLQFLFEYFSETQRNKGNFPGRFSGRQFSNSRSEMNVSTLELGDSALYLCASRNQGSPTDTQYFGPGTRLTVL.